This TCR beta chain was recovered during a study of T cell responses to AZD1222 COVID-19 vaccine. Findings of the study overall: Samples come after the peak T cell response, not at day 14. Reportedly, nearly half the spike-specific TCRs target unmutated variant regions.

The CDR3 extends over 14 amino acids. The V gene's germline CDR1 is MDHEN and CDR2 SYDVKM. The junction had 7 bases not matched to a gene; V was cut back by 9 bases and J by 1 base. Clones were read by immunoSEQ multiplex PCR, and TCRdb kept only the in-frame ones, dropping some. Of more than 50,000 clones in the sample, roughly 84% were seen once. About this clone itself: Its target is not known.

The sequence derives from an adult in good health. The chain links TRBV28 to TRBJ2-7; TRBD1 agrees at 9 bases. Source: peripheral blood, taken on day 0 of AZD1222 vaccination. The CDR3 region is CASRAGTGSYEQYF. CDR3 coding DNA: TGTGCCAGTAGGGCCGGGACAGGGTCCTACGAGCAGTACTTC. Complete variable domain (other parts from reference TRBV28 and TRBJ2-7): DVKVTQSSRYLVKRTGEKVFLECVQDMDHENMFWYRQDPGLGLRLIYFSYDVKMKEKGDIPEGYSVSREKKERFSLILESASTNQTSMYLCASRAGTGSYEQYFGPGTRLTVT.